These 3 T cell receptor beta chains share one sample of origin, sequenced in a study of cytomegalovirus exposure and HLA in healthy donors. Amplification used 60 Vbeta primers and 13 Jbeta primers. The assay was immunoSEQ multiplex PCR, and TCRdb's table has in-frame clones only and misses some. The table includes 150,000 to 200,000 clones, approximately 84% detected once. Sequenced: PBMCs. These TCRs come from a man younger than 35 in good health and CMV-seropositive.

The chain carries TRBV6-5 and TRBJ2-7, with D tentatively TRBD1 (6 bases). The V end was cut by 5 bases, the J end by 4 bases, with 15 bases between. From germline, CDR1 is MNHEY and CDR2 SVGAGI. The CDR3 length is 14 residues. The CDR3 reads CASSVQGGPYEQYF. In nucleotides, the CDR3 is TGTGCCAGCAGTGTACAGGGTGGTCCGTACGAGCAGTACTTC.

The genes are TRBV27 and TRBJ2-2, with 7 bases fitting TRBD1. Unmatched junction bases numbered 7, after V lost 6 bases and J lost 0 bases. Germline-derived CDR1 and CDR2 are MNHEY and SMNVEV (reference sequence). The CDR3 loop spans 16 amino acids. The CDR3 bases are TGTGCCAGCAGACTAGGGGGCGCGACGAACACCGGGGAGCTGTTTTTT. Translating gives CASRLGGATNTGELFF.

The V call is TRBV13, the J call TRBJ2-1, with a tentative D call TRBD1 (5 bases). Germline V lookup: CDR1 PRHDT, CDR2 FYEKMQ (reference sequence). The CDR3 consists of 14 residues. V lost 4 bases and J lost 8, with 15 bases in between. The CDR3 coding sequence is TGTGCCAGCAGCTCCGTTCCTAGGGGCGATGAGCAGTTCTTC. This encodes CASSSVPRGDEQFF.